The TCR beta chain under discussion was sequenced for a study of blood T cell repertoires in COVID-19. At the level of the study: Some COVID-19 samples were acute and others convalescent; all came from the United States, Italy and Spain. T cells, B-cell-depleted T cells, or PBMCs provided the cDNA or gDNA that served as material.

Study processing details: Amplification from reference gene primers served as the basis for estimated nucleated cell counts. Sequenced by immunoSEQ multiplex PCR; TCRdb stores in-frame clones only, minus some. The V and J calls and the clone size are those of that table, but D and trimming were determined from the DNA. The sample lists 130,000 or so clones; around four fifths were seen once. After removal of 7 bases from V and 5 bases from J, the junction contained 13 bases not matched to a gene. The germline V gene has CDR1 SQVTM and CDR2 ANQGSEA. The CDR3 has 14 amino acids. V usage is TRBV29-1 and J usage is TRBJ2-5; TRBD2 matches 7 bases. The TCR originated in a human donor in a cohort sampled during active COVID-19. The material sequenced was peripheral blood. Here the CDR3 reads CSARTGGTVETQYF. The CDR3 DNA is TGCAGCGCCCGAACGGGGGGAACGGTGGAGACCCAGTACTTC. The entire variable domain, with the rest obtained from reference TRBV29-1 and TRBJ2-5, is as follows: SAVISQKPSRDICQRGTSLTIQCQVDSQVTMMFWYRQQPGQSLTLIATANQGSEATYESGFVIDKFPISRPNLTFSTLTVSNMSPEDSSIYLCSARTGGTVETQYFGPGTRLLVL.